Presented here are 21 T cell receptor beta chains from one specimen sequenced in a study of blood T cell repertoires in COVID-19. Profiling relied on immunoSEQ multiplex PCR, and the TCRdb table lists in-frame clones only, not all of them. The data show about 170,000 clones, with around 80% seen just once and around 15% held by the top ten. The sample comprised peripheral blood. These TCRs come from a woman aged 70-85 years with COVID-19, enrolled during active disease.

The chain employs TRBV7-8 and TRBJ1-1; a weak D match, TRBD1 (6 bases). Trimming pared 6 bases from V and 6 bases from J, leaving 14 bases between. Germline values: CDR1 SGHVS, CDR2 FQNEAQ. The CDR3 spans 13 residues. CDR3 region: CASRRDRLAEAFF. The CDR3 DNA reads as TGTGCCAGCAGACGAGACAGGCTGGCTGAAGCTTTCTTT.

This chain links TRBV29-1 with TRBJ2-5; a possible D gene is TRBD2 (5 bases). CDR3 length equals 14 residues. V was trimmed by 1 base and J by 3 bases, leaving 12 bases between them. The germline CDR1 and CDR2 sequences are SQVTM and ANQGSEA. CDR3: CSVEGKGVKETQYF. The CDR3 DNA follows: TGCAGCGTTGAAGGAAAGGGAGTTAAAGAGACCCAGTACTTC.

V is TRBV15 and J is TRBJ1-2; D is unclear. Between the trimmed V and J ends, which lost 0 bases and 8 bases, there was a span of 13 bases. The CDR3 has 14 amino acids. Germline V CDR1 and CDR2: LNHNV, YYDKDF (reference sequence). CDR3 DNA sequence: TGTGCCACCAGCAGAGATAAAGGGCGAGGGGGCTACACCTTC. Translation gives CATSRDKGRGGYTF.

This clone came up once. The rearrangement uses TRBV9 and TRBJ1-4; a possible D gene is TRBD1 (5 bases). The CDR3 extends over 15 amino acids. Trimming removed 0 bases from V and 8 bases from J, with 14 bases in between. Germline V gene lookup returns CDR1 SGDLS and CDR2 YYNGEE. The CDR3 DNA sequence: TGTGCCAGCAGCGTAGATCCCAGGGAAGGCGAAAAACTGTTTTTT. Translating it yields CASSVDPREGEKLFF.

The chain employs TRBV28 and TRBJ1-5; 10 nucleotides match TRBD1. Germline V gives CDR1 MDHEN, CDR2 SYDVKM. There are 16 residues in the CDR3. V trimming: 8 bases; J trimming: 6 bases; junction bases outside the gene matches: 13. DNA for the CDR3: TGTGCCAGCGGCTCGACAGGGGGCGATTTGAGTCAGCCCCAGCATTTT. This sequence encodes CASGSTGGDLSQPQHF.

A few counts support this clone. This chain links TRBV27 with TRBJ1-1; TRBD1 is a possible D gene (5 bases). This CDR3 is 12 amino acids long. V was cut by 2 bases and J by 8 bases, with 9 bases left in between. Per germline, CDR1 MNHEY and CDR2 SMNVEV (reference sequence). For the CDR3, the DNA is TGTGCCAGCAGTTTACTGGGGGGAGAAGCTTTCTTT. This gives the protein CASSLLGGEAFF.

This clone was seen once. This rearrangement joins TRBV19 to TRBJ1-1, with D possibly being TRBD1 (5 bases). Per germline, CDR1 LNHDA and CDR2 SQIVND (reference sequence). This CDR3 spans 15 amino acids. Deletions cut 5 bases from V and 3 bases from J, with 16 bases between. The CDR3 DNA follows: TGTGCCAGTAGTTCCTTTTTGGGGGGGGACACTGAAGCTTTCTTT. Encoded protein: CASSSFLGGDTEAFF.

The chain recombines TRBV11-2 with TRBJ2-7, with D perhaps matching TRBD2 (6 bases). The CDR3 length is 14 residues. The V gene lost 1 base and the J gene lost 7 bases, with 14 bases spanning the gap. Germline-derived CDR1 and CDR2 are SGHAT and FQNNGV. The CDR3 here is CASSLGSGTWEQYV. For the CDR3, the DNA is TGTGCCAGCAGCTTAGGTAGCGGAACATGGGAGCAGTACGTC.

The chain links TRBV29-1 to TRBJ2-1; D unclear. V lost 6 bases, J lost 7 bases, and 16 bases lay in between. CDR1 is SQVTM and CDR2 is ANQGSEA in the germline V gene. CDR3 size: 13 residues. The CDR3, as DNA: TGCAGCGTCCGGGTTGTGTCTCAGAATGAGCAGTTCTTC. This codes for CSVRVVSQNEQFF.

The rearrangement links TRBV2 to TRBJ2-7; 14 bases map to TRBD2. Germline V gene lookup returns CDR1 SNHLY and CDR2 FYNNEI. J lost 2 bases, V lost 2 bases, and 5 bases had no gene match. This CDR3 spans 17 amino acids. The CDR3 sequence: CASSELKGLAGAYEQYF. CDR3 sequence (DNA): TGTGCCAGCAGTGAATTAAAGGGACTAGCGGGGGCCTACGAGCAGTACTTC.

The rearrangement joins TRBV6-5 to TRBJ2-1, with 8 bases aligning to TRBD2. The CDR3 spans 14 residues. The V gene's germline CDR1 is MNHEY and CDR2 SVGAGI. V shed 6 bases, J shed 1 base, and the junction held 2 bases outside the gene matches. The CDR3, as DNA: TGTGCCAGCAGAAGCGGGAGATCCTACAATGAGCAGTTCTTC. It codes for CASRSGRSYNEQFF.

The rearrangement links TRBV5-1 to TRBJ1-4, with D possibly TRBD1 on 6 matching bases. This CDR3 region has 16 residues. Between the trimmed V and J ends, which lost 7 bases and 3 bases, there was a span of 19 bases. Germline V lookup: CDR1 SGHRS, CDR2 YFSETQ. The CDR3 sequence is CASRRRQASANEKLFF. In DNA, the CDR3 is TGCGCCAGCCGAAGAAGACAGGCCTCGGCTAATGAAAAACTGTTTTTT.

The CDR3 here is CASSKSSYNEQFF. The CDR3 bases are TGTGCCAGTAGCAAGAGCTCCTACAATGAGCAGTTCTTC. The chain joins TRBV19 to TRBJ2-1; D is uncertain. Germline V gives CDR1 LNHDA, CDR2 SQIVND (reference sequence). CDR3 size: 13 residues. V was trimmed by 6 bases and J by 0 bases, leaving 6 bases between them.

The table lists this clone with a few counts. CDR3 residues: CASHSDRGNTEAFF. The CDR3 region has the DNA TGTGCCAGCCACTCGGACAGGGGGAACACTGAAGCTTTCTTT. This sequence joins TRBV2 and TRBJ1-1; 9 bases are a match to TRBD1. From germline, CDR1 is SNHLY and CDR2 FYNNEI. V shed 8 bases and J 1 base; nucleotides not matched to a gene: 5. This CDR3 comprises 14 residues.

V is TRBV20-1 and J is TRBJ2-1; no definite D call. The CDR3 consists of 10 residues. V was clipped by 7 bases and J by 6 bases, with 7 bases between them. Germline V gene sequence: CDR1 DFQATT, CDR2 SNEGSKA (reference sequence). CDR3: CSVGGNEQFF. The CDR3, as DNA: TGCAGTGTCGGTGGCAATGAGCAGTTCTTC.

V is TRBV29-1 and J is TRBJ1-2; D may be TRBD1 (6 bases). This CDR3 spans 11 amino acids. In germline, CDR1 is SQVTM, CDR2 ANQGSEA. V gave up 4 bases and J gave up 6 bases, with 9 bases separating them. DNA for the CDR3: TGCAGCGTTGGAACAGGGAATGGCTACACCTTC. It is translated as CSVGTGNGYTF.

The chain uses TRBV5-1 and TRBJ1-2; D is unresolved. The germline gives CDR1 SGHRS, CDR2 YFSETQ. The CDR3 totals 13 residues. V was shortened by 0 bases and J by 3 bases, with 6 bases between the two germline ends. The CDR3: CASSLEGDYGYTF. The CDR3 DNA follows: TGCGCCAGCAGCTTGGAAGGAGACTATGGCTACACCTTC. Drawing the rest from reference TRBV5-1 and TRBJ1-2, the complete variable domain is KAGVTQTPRYLIKTRGQQVTLSCSPISGHRSVSWYQQTPGQGLQFLFEYFSETQRNKGNFPGRFSGRQFSNSRSEMNVSTLELGDSALYLCASSLEGDYGYTFGSGTRLTVV.

The chain uses TRBV19 and TRBJ2-3; D is possibly TRBD2 (5 bases). CDR1 is LNHDA and CDR2 is SQIVND in the germline V gene (reference sequence). V was shortened by 3 bases and J by 6 bases, with 7 bases between the two germline ends. The CDR3 is 12 residues long. Here the CDR3 DNA reads TGTGCCAGTAGTATTCGAGGGGATACGCAGTATTTT. Its protein is CASSIRGDTQYF.

J is TRBJ2-3 and V is TRBV9; 9 positions match TRBD2. The length of the CDR3 is 16 residues. CDR1 SGDLS and CDR2 YYNGEE come from the germline V gene. V was clipped by 4 bases and J by 2 bases; unmatched bases: 8. This CDR3 reads CASSLQTSGPTDTQYF. DNA of the CDR3: TGTGCCAGCAGCCTTCAGACTAGCGGACCCACAGATACGCAGTATTTT.

Comments on this clone: One end of the junction fails to match germline, which may point to a read error. V usage is TRBV7-7 and J usage is TRBJ2-1; D may match TRBD1 or TRBD2 (5 bases each). The CDR3 has 13 amino acids. Germline V gene lookup returns CDR1 SSHAT and CDR2 FNYEAQ (reference sequence). The CDR3 spells CASSLEGNNEQFF. The CDR3 DNA reads TGTGCTAGCAGCTTAGAGGGGAACAATGAGCAGTTCTTC. The variable domain in full, completed from reference TRBV7-7 and TRBJ2-1, reads GAGVSQSPRYKVTKRGQDVTLRCDPISSHATLYWYQQALGQGPEFLTYFNYEAQPDKSGLPSDRFSAERPEGSISTLTIQRTEQRDSAMYRCASSLEGNNEQFFGPGTRLTVL.

The chain is built from TRBV7-2 and TRBJ2-1, with TRBD2 identical over 9 bases. After removal of 5 bases from V and 6 bases from J, the junction contained 8 bases not matched to a gene. CDR1 and CDR2 (germline): SGHTA, FQGNSA. This CDR3 has 15 amino acids. DNA of the CDR3: TGTGCCAGCAGCCGGACTAGCGCTAACGTCAATGAGCAGTTCTTC. Translation gives CASSRTSANVNEQFF.